This TCR beta chain was recovered during a study of T cells in tumors after PD-1 blockade. About the research overall: Each patient got pembrolizumab 200 mg every 3 weeks or cemiplimab 350 mg every 2 weeks. Some patients also took daily vismodegib 150 mg during anti-PD-1 treatment.

This clone has a single count. Assay used: immunoSEQ multiplex PCR; TCRdb lists only in-frame clones, some missing. The data contain about 48,000 clones, approximately 81% of them singletons. The ends lost 3 bases at V and 6 bases at J; junction bases unmatched: 3. The CDR3 has 15 residues. Germline values: CDR1 LGHNT, CDR2 FRNRAP. This rearrangement joins TRBV12-5 to TRBJ2-3; 13 nucleotides match TRBD2. This specimen consisted of PBMCs, obtained before anti-PD-1 treatment. The TCR comes from a human donor with basal cell carcinoma. CDR3 bases: TGTGCTAGTGGTTTTGGACTAGCGGGGGAGGATACGCAGTATTTT. This gives the protein CASGFGLAGEDTQYF.